The 22 T cell receptor beta chains below all came from one sample that was sequenced in a study of PD-L1 blockade in urothelial cancer. The sample's time point: peripheral blood 6 weeks after treatment start. This table comes from immunoSEQ multiplex PCR, and its TCRdb copy is limited to in-frame clones, with some not included. Counted here are about 23,000 clones, under 95% occurring once; the ten biggest clones make up roughly 10%. The material sequenced was PBMCs, taken around atezolizumab (anti-PD-L1) treatment. The source of these receptors is a woman aged 55-75 years with urothelial cancer.

The rearrangement joins TRBV9 to TRBJ2-7; 9 nucleotides match TRBD1. Germline loops: CDR1 SGDLS, CDR2 YYNGEE. After removal of 4 bases from V and 2 bases from J, the junction contained 7 bases not matched to a gene. The CDR3 extends over 15 amino acids. Here the CDR3 reads CASSPRQGEAYEQYF. CDR3 nucleotide sequence: TGTGCCAGCAGCCCACGACAGGGGGAGGCCTACGAGCAGTACTTC.

The V and J genes are TRBV5-8 and TRBJ2-1, with 11 bases aligning to TRBD2. The CDR3 totals 15 residues. The germline V gene encodes CDR1 SGHTS and CDR2 YDEGEE. The J segment lost 4 bases and the V segment lost 2 bases, leaving 2 bases of the junction unmatched. CDR3 sequence reads: CASSFGTSGYNEQFF. The CDR3 DNA is TGTGCCAGCAGCTTCGGGACTAGCGGTTACAATGAGCAGTTCTTC.

The rearrangement uses TRBV27 and TRBJ2-7; 8 positions match TRBD2. Germline loops: CDR1 MNHEY, CDR2 SMNVEV (reference sequence). Trimming at V came to 2 bases and at J to 3 bases, leaving 6 bases not matched to a gene. The length of the CDR3 is 15 residues. CDR3 in amino acids: CASSLRGGLRYEQYF. In DNA form, the CDR3 reads TGTGCCAGCAGTTTACGGGGGGGTCTTCGCTACGAGCAGTACTTC.

The genes are TRBV18 and TRBJ2-7, with a possible D match to TRBD1 (6 bases). V lost 4 bases to trimming and J lost 3 bases, with 16 bases between them. The length of the CDR3 is 15 residues. Germline-derived CDR1 and CDR2 are KGHSH and LQKENI. CDR3 residues: CASSLAGTPYYEQYF. In nucleotides, the CDR3 is TGTGCCAGCTCACTTGCCGGGACACCGTACTACGAGCAGTACTTC.

The chain joins TRBV10-2 to TRBJ1-5; weak D call: TRBD1 (5 bases). This CDR3 spans 15 amino acids. With 0 bases removed from V and 5 bases from J, the gap between germline ends came to 11 bases. Germline CDR1 and CDR2: WSHSY and SAAADI. The CDR3 nucleotides are TGCGCCAGCAGTGAGTCGGGAGGGGCCGATCAGCCCCAGCATTTT. Encoded protein: CASSESGGADQPQHF.

The chain combines TRBV9 with TRBJ1-3, with TRBD1 matching over 7 bases. V was clipped by 4 bases and J by 0 bases; unmatched bases: 7. The CDR3 contains 16 residues. CDR1 is SGDLS and CDR2 is YYNGEE in the germline V gene. CDR3 coding DNA: TGTGCCAGCAGCTCGGGACAGACCACCTCTGGAAACACCATATATTTT. This encodes CASSSGQTTSGNTIYF.

This clone was recorded only once. The CDR3 DNA is TGTGCCAGCAGTGCCCTGGGCGGGGGGATCTCTGGAAACACCATATATTTT. Translating gives CASSALGGGISGNTIYF. V gene TRBV6-1 combines with J gene TRBJ1-3, with D possibly being TRBD1 (5 bases). The CDR3 totals 17 residues. Trimming pared 4 bases from V and 0 bases from J, leaving 16 bases between. The germline gives CDR1 MNHNS, CDR2 SASEGT.

This chain uses TRBV13 with TRBJ2-1; TRBD2 agrees at 13 bases. Losses at the gene ends were 5 bases for V and 6 bases for J; bases not matched to a gene: 4. The CDR3 is 15 residues long. Germline V gene sequence: CDR1 PRHDT, CDR2 FYEKMQ (reference sequence). The CDR3 region is CASSTWTSGSNEQFF. The CDR3 DNA reads as TGTGCCAGCAGCACCTGGACTAGCGGGAGCAATGAGCAGTTCTTC.

This clone appeared a few times. The chain is built from TRBV19 and TRBJ1-1, with D possibly matching TRBD1 (5 bases). The V and J ends lost 6 bases and 4 bases respectively, with 9 bases between them. Germline lookup yields CDR1 LNHDA and CDR2 SQIVND (reference sequence). The CDR3 consists of 12 residues. Here the CDR3 reads CASRGVSTEAFF. The CDR3 DNA follows: TGTGCCAGTAGAGGGGTGAGCACTGAAGCTTTCTTT. The full variable domain, completed using reference TRBV19 and TRBJ1-1, is DGGITQSPKYLFRKEGQNVTLSCEQNLNHDAMYWYRQDPGQGLRLIYYSQIVNDFQKGDIAEGYSVSREKKESFPLTVTSAQKNPTAFYLCASRGVSTEAFFGQGTRLTVV.

J is TRBJ1-2 and V is TRBV2, with D possibly matching TRBD1 (6 bases). Trimming stripped 0 bases from V and 2 bases from J, with 10 bases between. Germline V lookup: CDR1 SNHLY, CDR2 FYNNEI. The CDR3 length is 15 residues. DNA of the CDR3: TGTGCCAGCAGTGAAGCCGGGACAATCAACTATGGCTACACCTTC. Translating gives CASSEAGTINYGYTF.

The CDR3: CASSRGQAYTGELFF. The CDR3, as DNA: TGTGCCAGCAGTCGGGGACAGGCGTACACCGGGGAGCTGTTTTTT. The chain is built from TRBV2 and TRBJ2-2, with 8 bases identical to TRBD1. With V trimmed by 5 bases and J by 3 bases, 5 bases remained unmatched. Germline CDR1 is SNHLY and CDR2 is FYNNEI. The CDR3 spans 15 residues.

The chain joins TRBV7-3 to TRBJ2-7; TRBD1 might be the D (6 bases). The CDR3 spans 12 residues. CDR1 and CDR2 from the germline V gene are SGHTA and FQGTGA. V gave up 5 bases and J gave up 4 bases, with 9 bases separating them. The CDR3 here is CASSQTGYEQYF. The CDR3 nucleotides read TGTGCCAGCAGCCAGACAGGATACGAGCAGTACTTC.

V is TRBV9 and J is TRBJ2-5; 7 bases agree with TRBD2. The CDR3 is 15 residues long. V was clipped by 0 bases and J by 5 bases; unmatched bases: 7. CDR1 and CDR2 (germline): SGDLS, YYNGEE. The CDR3 sequence is CASSVGSGGRETQYF. The CDR3 DNA follows: TGTGCCAGCAGCGTAGGATCGGGGGGTAGGGAGACCCAGTACTTC.

V is TRBV2 and J is TRBJ1-2; 7 nucleotides agree with TRBD1. The V segment lost 8 bases and the J segment 7 bases; nucleotides outside the gene matches: 7. The CDR3 has 12 amino acids. The germline gives CDR1 SNHLY, CDR2 FYNNEI. The CDR3 sequence: CASYGTASGYTF. The CDR3 region has the DNA TGTGCCAGCTACGGGACAGCAAGTGGCTACACCTTC. The entire variable domain, with the rest obtained from reference TRBV2 and TRBJ1-2, is as follows: EPEVTQTPSHQVTQMGQEVILRCVPISNHLYFYWYRQILGQKVEFLVSFYNNEISEKSEIFDDQFSVERPDGSNFTLKIRSTKLEDSAMYFCASYGTASGYTFGSGTRLTVV.

The chain recombines TRBV18 with TRBJ2-5, with a weak D call TRBD1 (5 bases). The germline V gene has CDR1 KGHSH and CDR2 LQKENI. V gave up 3 bases and J gave up 2 bases, with 10 bases separating them. CDR3 length equals 14 residues. CDR3 amino acids: CASSPGAEQETQYF. As DNA, the CDR3 is TGTGCCAGCTCACCTGGGGCAGAACAAGAGACCCAGTACTTC.

The chain joins TRBV5-4 to TRBJ2-5; a possible D gene is TRBD2 (6 bases). Germline V lookup: CDR1 SGHNT, CDR2 YYREEE (reference sequence). The CDR3 is 14 residues long. V lost 6 bases and J lost 9, with 21 bases in between. The CDR3 coding sequence is TGTGCCAGCAATCCCTCGACTAGTCCAGATTCCCAGTACTTC. It is translated as CASNPSTSPDSQYF.

The chain joins TRBV7-2 to TRBJ2-3; TRBD2 is a possible D gene (6 bases). The germline gives CDR1 SGHTA, CDR2 FQGNSA. V was pared by 4 bases and J by 2 bases, with 10 bases between. This CDR3 is built from 14 residues. The CDR3 DNA follows: TGTGCCAGCAGCTCCGGGACTTACACAGATACGCAGTATTTT. Its protein product is CASSSGTYTDTQYF.

This clone was found once. The DNA for the CDR3 is TGTGCCAGTAGCACGGGCCCCCCGGGACAGCGGTCAGATACGCAGTATTTT. This translates into CASSTGPPGQRSDTQYF. J is TRBJ2-3 and V is TRBV19, with 7 bases lining up with TRBD1. Looked up from germline, CDR1 is LNHDA and CDR2 is SQIVND (reference sequence). CDR3 length: 17 residues. The junction had 16 bases not matched to a gene; V was cut back by 6 bases and J by 4 bases.

This clone was detected only once. The chain recombines TRBV19 with TRBJ1-1; perhaps TRBD1 as D (5 bases). The CDR3 loop spans 13 amino acids. Germline-derived CDR1 and CDR2 are LNHDA and SQIVND (reference sequence). Trimming cost V 6 bases and J 3 bases, with 11 bases left between them. The CDR3: CASRVGGDTEAFF. The CDR3 region has the DNA TGTGCCAGTAGGGTGGGGGGGGACACTGAAGCTTTCTTT.

This sequence joins TRBV5-1 and TRBJ2-1; TRBD2 aligns across 7 bases. Per the germline V gene, CDR1 is SGHRS and CDR2 is YFSETQ. Losses at the gene ends were 2 bases for V and 3 bases for J; bases not matched to a gene: 5. The CDR3 has 15 amino acids. The CDR3 loop is CASSLGLGDYNEQFF. DNA of the CDR3: TGCGCCAGCAGCTTAGGACTAGGTGACTACAATGAGCAGTTCTTC.

This rearrangement joins TRBV7-2 to TRBJ2-2, with 9 bases aligning to TRBD2. The CDR3 has 15 residues. Losses at the gene ends were 3 bases for V and 4 bases for J; bases not matched to a gene: 3. Germline V CDR1 and CDR2: SGHTA, FQGNSA. Written as DNA, the CDR3 is TGTGCCAGCAGCTTTGGACTAGCGAGCACCGGGGAGCTGTTTTTT. It is translated as CASSFGLASTGELFF.

The J gene is TRBJ1-4, the V gene TRBV4-1; D remains ambiguous. V lost 2 bases, J lost 8 bases, and 12 bases lay in between. The length of the CDR3 is 14 residues. Germline V gives CDR1 MGHRA, CDR2 YSYEKL. The chain's CDR3 is CASSQIMRAEKLFF. The CDR3 nucleotides are TGCGCCAGCAGCCAAATAATGCGAGCGGAAAAACTGTTTTTT.